This record looks at one T cell receptor beta chain sequence and its context. The antigen remains undetermined. This CDR3 spans 13 amino acids. CDR1 is SEHNR and CDR2 is FQNEAQ in the germline V gene (reference sequence). It was patients with CD8+CD57+ cell expansion by flow cytometry who were chosen for sequencing. The enrolled patients all had severe acquired aplastic anemia. Template material for TCR beta VDJ and CDR3 profiling consisted of genomic DNA. In TCRdb, the reads were re-called with MiXCR into one record per CDR3 protein. The table includes about 98,000 distinct CDR3 sequences, 55% to 70% detected once. This entry comes from a study of CD8+CD57+ T cells in acquired aplastic anemia. About the research overall: Sorted CD4+ and CD8+ cells yielded DNA averaging around 3 ug. Whole-study results and caveats: A set of about 30 CD8+ CDR3 sequences was shared between patients and controls, and these sequences appeared highly expressed in patients.

The rearrangement links TRBV7-9 to TRBJ2-7; 8 bases agree with TRBD1. The better agreement between TRBJ2-1 and the DNA end casts doubt on the J call. The sample comprised sorted CD4+, CD8+, or CD8+CD57+ T cells (not recorded which) from PBMCs. This TCR was sampled from a human donor with aplastic anemia. CDR3 region: CASSLGQGNMQFF. CDR3 bases: TGTGCCAGCAGCTTAGGACAGGGGAATATGCAGTTCTTC.